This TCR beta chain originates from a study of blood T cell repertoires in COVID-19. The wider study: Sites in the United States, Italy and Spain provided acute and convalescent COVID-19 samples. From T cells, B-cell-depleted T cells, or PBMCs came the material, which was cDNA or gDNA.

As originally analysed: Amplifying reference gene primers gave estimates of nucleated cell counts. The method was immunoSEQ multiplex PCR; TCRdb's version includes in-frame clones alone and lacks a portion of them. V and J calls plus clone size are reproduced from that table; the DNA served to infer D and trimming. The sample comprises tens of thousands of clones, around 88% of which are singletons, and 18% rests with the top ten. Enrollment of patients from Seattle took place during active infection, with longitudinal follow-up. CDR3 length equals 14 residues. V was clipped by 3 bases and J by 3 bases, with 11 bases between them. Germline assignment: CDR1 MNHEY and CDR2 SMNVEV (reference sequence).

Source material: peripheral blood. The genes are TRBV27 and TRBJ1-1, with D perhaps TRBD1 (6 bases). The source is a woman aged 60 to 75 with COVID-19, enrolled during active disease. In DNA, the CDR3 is TGTGCCAGCAGTTTTTGGGGGCGGGACACTGAAGCTTTCTTT. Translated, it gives CASSFWGRDTEAFF.